This TCR beta chain was found in a study of PD-1 blockade in classical Hodgkin lymphoma. General study results and limits: With respect to the repertoire differences, their causes, possibly disease activity or prior therapy, remain undefined.

The time point here: cycle 4 day 1 (C4D1), after around six weeks of nivolumab. Brentuximab vedotin exposure varied among the patients, all of whom had relapsed after autologous stem cell transplantation. Classifying best responses yielded complete response, partial response or progressive disease. In the case of this clone: Its matching antigen is unknown.

Trimming took 0 bases from V and 1 from J, leaving 4 bases between them. The CDR3 totals 13 residues. The germline V gene encodes CDR1 MNHEY and CDR2 SMNVEV (reference sequence). Profiled with immunoSEQ multiplex PCR; TCRdb holds only in-frame clones, not every one. The profile shows over 85,000 clones, 90% of them singletons. This material consisted of peripheral blood mononuclear cells (PBMCs), taken before the fourth cycle of nivolumab. The chain recombines TRBV27 with TRBJ2-7, with no clear D. The sequence was collected from a human donor with classical Hodgkin lymphoma. CDR3 amino acids: CASSLSVSYEQYF. The CDR3 DNA sequence: TGTGCCAGCAGTTTATCCGTGTCCTACGAGCAGTACTTC.